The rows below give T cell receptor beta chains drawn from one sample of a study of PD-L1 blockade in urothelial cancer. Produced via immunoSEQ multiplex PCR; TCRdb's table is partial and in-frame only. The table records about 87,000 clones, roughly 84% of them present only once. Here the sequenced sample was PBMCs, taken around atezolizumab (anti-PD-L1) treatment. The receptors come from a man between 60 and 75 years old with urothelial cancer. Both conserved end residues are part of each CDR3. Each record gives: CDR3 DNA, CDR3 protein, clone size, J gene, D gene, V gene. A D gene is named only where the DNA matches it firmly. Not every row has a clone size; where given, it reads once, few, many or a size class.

TGTGCCAGCAGTTTACTAGGAAGAGGGATGACAGGGGGAGGGGAGACCCAGTACTTC	CASSLLGRGMTGGGETQYF	-	TRBJ2-5	TRBD1	TRBV28
TGCGCCAGGACACGGGGGGCGCAGGATGAGCAGTTCTTC	CARTRGAQDEQFF	-	TRBJ2-1	-	TRBV29-1
TGTGCCAGTAGTGAGGAGGAGGGAAGACACGGGGAGCTGTTTTTT	CASSEEEGRHGELFF	-	TRBJ2-2	-	TRBV19
TGTGCCAGCAGCCAAGCGGGTCGAACAGATACGCAGTATTTT	CASSQAGRTDTQYF	-	TRBJ2-3	-	TRBV7-2
TGTGCCAGCAGCTTACAGACTAGCGGGAGGACAGATACGCAGTATTTT	CASSLQTSGRTDTQYF	once	TRBJ2-3	TRBD2	TRBV11-2
TGTGCCACCAGCAGGGGGGGGGCGGGCACCGGGGAGCTGTTTTTT	CATSRGGAGTGELFF	-	TRBJ2-2	-	TRBV15
TGTGCCAGCAGCGCCCGACAGGGTCTGCACACTGAAGCTTTCTTT	CASSARQGLHTEAFF	-	TRBJ1-1	TRBD1	TRBV9
TGCGCCAGCAGTCCTCCCCAGGGGAAGTTTCATTTGCCTGGGGCCAACGTCCTGACTTTC	CASSPPQGKFHLPGANVLTF	-	TRBJ2-6	-	TRBV23-1
TGTGCCAGCAGCCGCGGAGGAGGCATTGGGGAAGAGACCCAGTACTTC	CASSRGGGIGEETQYF	-	TRBJ2-5	-	TRBV14
TGCGCCAGCAGCTTGATTTCGGGTTACGAGCAGTACTTC	CASSLISGYEQYF	-	TRBJ2-7	-	TRBV5-1
TGTGCCAGCTTTGGGGGTGGGGACAGGGGGCCTGGGGCCAACGTCCTGACTTTC	CASFGGGDRGPGANVLTF	-	TRBJ2-6	TRBD1	TRBV28
TGTGCCAGCAGCTTACAGGGAGGAGAGACCCAGTACTTC	CASSLQGGETQYF	few	TRBJ2-5	-	TRBV11-2
TGTGCCTGGTCCGGGACTCCGGTTCAGCCCCAGCATTTT	CAWSGTPVQPQHF	once	TRBJ1-5	-	TRBV30
TGTGCCAGCGACAGGCCGACAGATACGCAGTATTTT	CASDRPTDTQYF	-	TRBJ2-3	-	TRBV2
TGCGCCAGCGGGAGGGGCAGCGGGGGAACGAATGAGCAGTTCTTC	CASGRGSGGTNEQFF	once	TRBJ2-1	TRBD2	TRBV4-3
TGTGCCAGCAGCTTTGGTCAGGGAACAGTAGTCGGGGAAAAACTGTTTTTT	CASSFGQGTVVGEKLFF	-	TRBJ1-4	-	TRBV7-8
TGTGCCAGTAAACCCGCGGGGGACCCCCGGGAGACCCAGTACTTC	CASKPAGDPRETQYF	-	TRBJ2-5	TRBD2	TRBV19
TGTGCCAGCAGCTTGAACTTCTATCACATTCAGTACTTC	CASSLNFYHIQYF	-	TRBJ2-4	-	TRBV11-2
TGTGCCAGCAGAATACAGGGGCACAATGAGCAGTTCTTC	CASRIQGHNEQFF	-	TRBJ2-1	TRBD1	TRBV6-6
TGTGCCAGCAGCTTACCCCGATCACAGGGAATATCGAACACCGGGGAGCTGTTTTTT	CASSLPRSQGISNTGELFF	-	TRBJ2-2	-	TRBV7-9
TGTGCCAGCAGCCAAGTTACTAGCGGGGCGGGGGAGCAGTACTTC	CASSQVTSGAGEQYF	few	TRBJ2-7	TRBD2	TRBV14
TGTGCCAGCAGCTTAGTCCCTATGGACAGCTACAATGAGCAGTTCTTC	CASSLVPMDSYNEQFF	-	TRBJ2-1	-	TRBV7-9